The source of this T cell receptor beta chain is a study of OX40 agonist ivuxolimab in advanced cancers. In regard to this clone: Antigen unknown.

Autoimmune disease history or systemic immunosuppression excluded patients. Generated by immunoSEQ multiplex PCR, the TCRdb table keeps only in-frame clones and is missing some. In the table there are about 98,000 clones, roughly 87% of which are singletons. Whole-study results and caveats: Also present in some nonresponders was a low level of normalized T-cell clonal expansion. In CD8+ T cells, expanded clones were on average more numerous than in CD4+. At 0.1 to 3.0 mg/kg, CD4+ and CD8+ blood T cells expanded clonally by week 6.

This clonotype originated in an adult with an advanced solid tumor such as melanoma, head and neck, liver or kidney cancer. Sequencing was performed on CD4+ or CD8+ T cells sorted from blood, taken in a trial of the OX40 agonist ivuxolimab.

This chain's CDR3 is CASSRLAGGRNEQFF. Here the CDR3 DNA reads TGTGCCAGCAGCAGACTAGCGGGGGGGCGAAATGAGCAGTTCTTC. V and J are TRBV6-5 and TRBJ2-1, with 14 bases that match TRBD2. Per germline, CDR1 MNHEY and CDR2 SVGAGI. The CDR3 is 15 residues long. V lost 6 bases, J lost 7 bases, and 5 bases stayed unmatched.